This T cell receptor beta chain was captured by sequencing in a study of T-cell reconstitution after alpha-beta-depleted transplantation in children. Findings of the study overall: Alpha-beta T cells about two months after transplant reportedly derived from several hundred expanded graft clones. Newly generated T cells supplied most T-cell counts and diversity one year post-transplant. It was surviving recipient T cells and thymic progenitors that gave some patients high TCRbeta diversity at day 60.

V was shortened by 2 bases and J by 4 bases, with 6 bases between the two germline ends. Germline CDR1 reads SEHNR; CDR2 reads FQNEAQ (reference sequence). The CDR3 loop spans 13 amino acids. During its preparation, the TCRbeta library received unique molecular identifiers. TCRdb used MiXCR to reprocess the PCR reads, holding one entry per CDR3 protein. The table records around 180,000 distinct CDR3 sequences, 11% of them present only once. This clonotype was seen many times. Antigen: not known. The specimen comprised PBMCs, sampled before TCRalphabeta/CD19-depleted stem cell transplant. This chain connects TRBV7-9 to TRBJ2-1; the D is unclear. The clonotype comes from a boy between 2 and 10 years old with acute myeloid leukemia, due to receive a stem cell transplant. The chain's CDR3 is CASSLSEYNEQFF. CDR3 DNA: TGTGCCAGCAGCTTAAGCGAGTACAATGAGCAGTTCTTC. Using reference TRBV7-9 and TRBJ2-1 for the parts outside the CDR3, the full variable domain is DTGVSQNPRHKITKRGQNVTFRCDPISEHNRLYWYRQTLGQGPEFLTYFQNEAQLEKSRLLSDRFSAERPKGSFSTLEIQRTEQGDSAMYLCASSLSEYNEQFFGPGTRLTVL.